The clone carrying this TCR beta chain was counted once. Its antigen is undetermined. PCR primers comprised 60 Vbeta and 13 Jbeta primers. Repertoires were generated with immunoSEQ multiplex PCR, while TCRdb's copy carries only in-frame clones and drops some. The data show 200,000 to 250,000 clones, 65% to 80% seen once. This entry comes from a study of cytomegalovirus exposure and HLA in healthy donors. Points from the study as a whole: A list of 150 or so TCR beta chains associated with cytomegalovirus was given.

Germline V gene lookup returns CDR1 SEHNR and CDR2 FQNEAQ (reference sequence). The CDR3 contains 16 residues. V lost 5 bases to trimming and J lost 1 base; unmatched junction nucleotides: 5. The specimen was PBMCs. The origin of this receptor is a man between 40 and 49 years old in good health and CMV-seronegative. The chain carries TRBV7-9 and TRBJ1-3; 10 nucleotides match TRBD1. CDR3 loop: CASSPGQGGSGNTIYF. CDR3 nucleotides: TGTGCCAGCAGCCCCGGACAGGGGGGGTCTGGAAACACCATATATTTT.